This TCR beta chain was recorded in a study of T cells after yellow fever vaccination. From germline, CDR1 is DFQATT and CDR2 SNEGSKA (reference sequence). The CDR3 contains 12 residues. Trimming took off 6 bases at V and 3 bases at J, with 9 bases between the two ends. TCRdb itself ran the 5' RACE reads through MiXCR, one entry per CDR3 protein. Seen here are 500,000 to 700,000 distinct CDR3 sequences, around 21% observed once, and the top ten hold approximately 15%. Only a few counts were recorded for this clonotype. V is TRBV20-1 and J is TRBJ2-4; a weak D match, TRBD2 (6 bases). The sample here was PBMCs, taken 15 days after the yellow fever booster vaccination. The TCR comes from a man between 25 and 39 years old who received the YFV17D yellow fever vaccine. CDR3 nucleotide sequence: TGCAGTGCATGGGGGGACAAAAACATTCAGTACTTC. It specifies CSAWGDKNIQYF.